The 15 T cell receptor beta chains below come from one sample, sequenced in a study of OX40 agonist ivuxolimab in advanced cancers. The method was the immunoSEQ multiplex PCR assay. Imported from immuneACCESS, the table was reduced by TCRdb to in-frame sequences with V and J called. These copies leave out some clones; in studies compared against another copy, an unresolved V gene accounts for under half, and the cause of the remainder is not known. In this sample the table shows tens of thousands of clones, about nine tenths of which occur a single time. The ten largest clonotypes hold approximately 0.25% of the sample. The sequences come from CD4+ or CD8+ T cells sorted from blood, collected in a trial of the OX40 agonist ivuxolimab. These receptors came from an adult with an advanced solid tumor such as melanoma, head and neck, liver or kidney cancer.

This chain connects TRBV10-3 to TRBJ2-2; weak D call: TRBD1 (6 bases). Trimming left V 7 bases short and J 5 bases short, with 14 bases between. This CDR3 spans 14 amino acids. The germline CDR1 and CDR2 sequences are ENHRY and SYGVKD. CDR3 region: CAINPGHTTGELFF. The DNA of the CDR3 is TGTGCCATCAATCCGGGACACACAACCGGGGAGCTGTTTTTT.

The chain joins TRBV5-1 to TRBJ1-2; 7 nucleotides agree with TRBD1. CDR3 length: 13 amino acids. Per germline, CDR1 SGHRS and CDR2 YFSETQ. After removal of 3 bases from V and 7 bases from J, the junction contained 6 bases not matched to a gene. The CDR3 DNA follows: TGCGCCAGCAGCTCCCGGGACAGCTCTGGCTACACCTTC. This codes for CASSSRDSSGYTF.

The J gene is TRBJ2-7, the V gene TRBV6-1; a weak D match, TRBD1 (6 bases). The CDR3 length is 15 residues. Germline loops: CDR1 MNHNS, CDR2 SASEGT. The V end was cut by 1 base, the J end by 0 bases, with 10 bases between. CDR3 DNA sequence: TGTGCCAGCAGTGAAGATGGGACACGCTCCTACGAGCAGTACTTC. As protein: CASSEDGTRSYEQYF.

The CDR3 region has the DNA TGTGCCACCAGCAGAGACTTGGCAGACTTAGCCTACGAGCAGTACTTC. Amino acid sequence: CATSRDLADLAYEQYF. The V call is TRBV15, the J call TRBJ2-7; D gene unclear. This CDR3 region has 16 residues. The germline V gene encodes CDR1 LNHNV and CDR2 YYDKDF (reference sequence). Trimming took 0 bases from V and 2 from J, leaving 14 bases between them.

The CDR3 here is CASRLGQGPDTIYF. As DNA, the CDR3 is TGTGCCAGCAGGCTGGGACAGGGTCCGGACACCATATATTTT. This chain joins TRBV6-1 and TRBJ1-3; TRBD1 agrees at 9 bases. CDR1 is MNHNS and CDR2 is SASEGT in the germline V gene. There are 14 residues in the CDR3. J was trimmed by 8 bases and V by 6 bases; bases with no gene match: 8.

V gene TRBV2 combines with J gene TRBJ2-4; D may be TRBD1 (5 bases). The CDR3 runs 16 residues. Germline values: CDR1 SNHLY, CDR2 FYNNEI. V lost 2 bases to trimming and J lost 0 bases, with 11 bases between them. CDR3 sequence (DNA): TGTGCCAGCAGTGAAACAGGAATACTAGCCAAAAACATTCAGTACTTC. The encoded protein is CASSETGILAKNIQYF.

Note on this clone: The same CDR3 also results from other DNA sequences found in this sample. The chain employs TRBV4-2 and TRBJ1-1; TRBD1 aligns across 7 bases. Per germline, CDR1 LGHNA and CDR2 YNFKEQ. V lost 2 bases to trimming and J lost 2 bases; unmatched junction nucleotides: 2. The CDR3 is 14 amino acids. DNA of the CDR3: TGTGCCAGCAGCCAACAGGGGGGAAACACTGAAGCTTTCTTT. As protein: CASSQQGGNTEAFF.

The chain carries TRBV6-1 and TRBJ2-7, with TRBD1 matching over 9 bases. The V and J ends lost 8 bases and 1 base, in that order; junction bases with no gene match: 6. CDR1 is MNHNS and CDR2 is SASEGT in the germline V gene. This CDR3 comprises 14 residues. The CDR3 here is CASVPGQGSYEQYF. CDR3 DNA: TGTGCCAGCGTTCCGGGACAGGGTTCCTACGAGCAGTACTTC.

The rearrangement uses TRBV6-5 and TRBJ2-1; D ambiguous. The V end lost 8 bases, the J end lost 8 bases, and 13 bases lay between the germline ends. Looked up from germline, CDR1 is MNHEY and CDR2 is SVGAGI. This CDR3 contains 12 residues. The CDR3 loop reads CASGRLRDEQFF. CDR3 in DNA: TGTGCCAGCGGCCGATTGCGAGATGAGCAGTTCTTC.

The V gene is TRBV7-9, the J gene TRBJ2-6; TRBD1 might be the D (6 bases). Germline CDR1 is SEHNR and CDR2 is FQNEAQ (reference sequence). V gave up 4 bases and J gave up 0 bases, with 16 bases separating them. The CDR3 sequence is 18 residues long. CDR3 in DNA: TGTGCCAGCAGCTCCCGGACAGCCCTATACTCTGGGGCCAACGTCCTGACTTTC. Translated: CASSSRTALYSGANVLTF.

This clone came up once. The genes are TRBV6-5 and TRBJ1-4, with 8 nucleotides matching TRBD1. The CDR3 sequence is 16 residues long. The germline V gene encodes CDR1 MNHEY and CDR2 SVGAGI. Trimming took 0 bases from V and 5 from J; bases not matched to a gene: 5. The CDR3 bases are TGTGCCAGCAGTTACTCGATAGGACAGGGAAATGAAAAACTGTTTTTT. Protein sequence: CASSYSIGQGNEKLFF.

The chain recombines TRBV10-3 with TRBJ2-7; 8 bases line up with TRBD2. CDR1 and CDR2 from the germline V gene are ENHRY and SYGVKD. The CDR3 is made up of 15 amino acids. The V gene end was trimmed by 4 bases and the J gene end by 3 bases; junction bases not matched to a gene: 8. The CDR3 region has the DNA TGTGCCATCAGTGTGGGACTAGACGAAGGCTACGAGCAGTACTTC. Its protein is CAISVGLDEGYEQYF.

The V gene is TRBV19, the J gene TRBJ1-1, with no clear D. V was cut by 5 bases and J by 6 bases, with 16 bases left in between. The CDR3 loop spans 14 amino acids. Per the germline V gene, CDR1 is LNHDA and CDR2 is SQIVND (reference sequence). DNA for the CDR3: TGTGCCAGTAGTCAGGACGGCCTGAGGTCTGAAGCTTTCTTT. As protein: CASSQDGLRSEAFF.

The chain has TRBV2 and TRBJ2-7; unclear D gene. Between the trimmed V and J ends, which lost 4 bases and 2 bases, there was a span of 12 bases. This CDR3 is built from 14 residues. The germline V gene encodes CDR1 SNHLY and CDR2 FYNNEI. The CDR3 region is CASSGHGGPYEQYF. The DNA of the CDR3 is TGTGCCAGCAGTGGGCATGGTGGACCCTACGAGCAGTACTTC.

The chain uses TRBV5-4 and TRBJ2-1, with 7 bases that match TRBD2. The CDR3 has 14 residues. CDR1 SGHNT and CDR2 YYREEE come from the germline V gene (reference sequence). J lost 4 bases, V lost 4 bases, and 5 bases had no gene match. CDR3 residues: CASSGRATYNEQFF. The CDR3 DNA follows: TGTGCCAGCAGCGGGAGGGCCACGTACAATGAGCAGTTCTTC.